The 26 T cell receptor beta chains reported below all come from one sample, sequenced in a study of blood T cells in healthy people across ages. A J-beta primer mix and a sample-barcoded 5' primer were used in a second PCR of roughly 6 to 12 cycles. TCRdb ran MiXCR on the 5' RACE reads and lists one entry per CDR3 protein. The sample holds about 680,000 distinct CDR3 sequences, over 45% seen once. The specimen sequenced was blood. The receptors here all came from an older woman in good health.

Only a few counts were recorded for this clonotype. The chain links TRBV4-2 to TRBJ2-7; D not certain. The V gene lost 4 bases and the J gene lost 1 base, with 8 bases spanning the gap. The CDR3 extends over 13 amino acids. Germline V gene data show CDR1 as LGHNA and CDR2 as YNFKEQ. CDR3 bases: TGTGCCAGCAGCCGTGAAATATCCTACGAGCAGTACTTC. This encodes CASSREISYEQYF.

This chain joins TRBV20-1 and TRBJ1-6; no definite D call. The length of the CDR3 is 13 residues. Per the germline V gene, CDR1 is DFQATT and CDR2 is SNEGSKA (reference sequence). V lost 4 bases, J lost 11 bases, and 15 bases lay in between. The CDR3 DNA sequence: TGCAGTGCTATTCCCCGTTGGAATCCACCCCTCCACTTT. This codes for CSAIPRWNPPLHF.

The rearrangement links TRBV28 to TRBJ1-4, with D possibly being TRBD1 (5 bases). Germline V CDR1 and CDR2: MDHEN, SYDVKM. The CDR3 is made up of 16 amino acids. Trimming shortened V by 1 base and J by 4 bases, and 13 bases separated the two germline ends. DNA for the CDR3: TGTGCCAGCAGTTTATCAGTCAGGGTTGGTAATGAAAAACTGTTTTTT. Residues: CASSLSVRVGNEKLFF.

The chain is built from TRBV29-1 and TRBJ2-5, with 7 bases matching TRBD1. CDR1 is SQVTM and CDR2 is ANQGSEA in the germline V gene. Trimming cost V 2 bases and J 9 bases; bases outside gene matches: 3. This CDR3 has 11 residues. The CDR3 protein is CSVENRGPQYF. The CDR3 bases are TGCAGCGTTGAAAACAGGGGTCCCCAGTACTTC.

The chain uses TRBV7-9 and TRBJ2-7; the match to TRBD2 covers 9 bases. CDR3 length equals 13 residues. CDR1 is SEHNR and CDR2 is FQNEAQ in the germline V gene (reference sequence). V lost 6 bases and J lost 5; bases outside the gene matches: 5. The CDR3 reads CASSHSGSNEQYF. In DNA form, the CDR3 reads TGTGCCAGCAGTCATAGCGGGAGCAACGAGCAGTACTTC.

This sequence joins TRBV29-1 and TRBJ2-1; 10 bases line up with TRBD1. V was pared by 4 bases and J by 7 bases, with 4 bases of the junction left unmatched. Germline CDR1 and CDR2: SQVTM and ANQGSEA. The length of the CDR3 is 13 residues. This CDR3 is CSVGRDRGNEQFF. The CDR3 nucleotides are TGCAGCGTTGGGCGGGACAGGGGAAATGAGCAGTTCTTC.

This clonotype appeared once. The J gene is TRBJ1-1, the V gene TRBV6-7, with D possibly TRBD1 on 5 matching bases. TRBV6-7 is flagged as an ORF with uncertain function. The CDR3 totals 15 residues. Trimming took off 2 bases at V and 2 bases at J, with 12 bases between the two ends. This CDR3 is CASSYPGYGNTEAFF. The CDR3 DNA reads as TGTGCCAGCAGTTACCCAGGGTACGGAAACACTGAAGCTTTCTTT.

The rearrangement joins TRBV7-2 to TRBJ2-7; TRBD2 agrees at 12 bases. Looked up from germline, CDR1 is SGHTA and CDR2 is FQGNSA. Trimming at V came to 5 bases and at J to 5 bases, leaving 7 bases not matched to a gene. This CDR3 has 15 residues. The CDR3 DNA follows: TGTGCCAGCAGCCCTCCTAGCGGGAGGGGAAACGAGCAGTACTTC. It encodes CASSPPSGRGNEQYF.

This clonotype came up a few times. This chain joins TRBV5-1 and TRBJ2-7; weak D call: TRBD1 (6 bases). CDR1 SGHRS and CDR2 YFSETQ come from the germline V gene. This CDR3 is 15 amino acids long. Trimming pared 0 bases from V and 2 bases from J, leaving 12 bases between. This chain's CDR3 is CASSLVVAGAYEQYF. The DNA for the CDR3 is TGCGCCAGCAGCTTGGTTGTAGCAGGGGCCTACGAGCAGTACTTC.

The V and J genes are TRBV20-1 and TRBJ2-1; maybe TRBD2 (5 bases). Per the germline V gene, CDR1 is DFQATT and CDR2 is SNEGSKA (reference sequence). CDR3 length equals 15 residues. Trimming shortened V by 5 bases and J by 4 bases, and 18 bases separated the two germline ends. The chain's CDR3 is CSAAEPSGRYNEQFF. The CDR3 DNA reads as TGCAGTGCTGCAGAACCCAGCGGCAGGTACAATGAGCAGTTCTTC.

V and J are TRBV20-1 and TRBJ2-1; D is possibly TRBD2 (6 bases). The V gene's germline CDR1 is DFQATT and CDR2 SNEGSKA (reference sequence). There are 16 residues in the CDR3. V lost 0 bases and J 14 bases, leaving 26 bases between the germline ends. Here the CDR3 DNA reads TGCAGTGCTAGAGAGGCCCTCGCGGGACTTCCCCGCGTTGAGTTCTTC. Protein: CSAREALAGLPRVEFF.

This CDR3 is CASSLDGLGGTQYF. In nucleotides, the CDR3 is TGTGCCAGCAGCTTAGATGGTTTGGGTGGGACCCAGTACTTC. This rearrangement joins TRBV7-2 to TRBJ2-5; D gene ambiguous. V gave up 1 base and J gave up 7 bases, with 13 bases separating them. The germline gives CDR1 SGHTA, CDR2 FQGNSA. This CDR3 comprises 14 residues.

The chain couples TRBV20-1 to TRBJ2-1, with 8 nucleotides matching TRBD2. The J call may be incorrect, as the DNA end agrees better with TRBJ2-7. The CDR3 length is 16 residues. Germline V gives CDR1 DFQATT, CDR2 SNEGSKA (reference sequence). The CDR3 nucleotides are TGCAGTGCTAGAGATCCCGTAGCGGGATCGTACAATGAGCAGTACTTC. This codes for CSARDPVAGSYNEQYF.

The chain recombines TRBV2 with TRBJ2-7; D is unclear. The CDR3 runs 13 residues. Germline V gene sequence: CDR1 SNHLY, CDR2 FYNNEI. V was clipped by 4 bases and J by 10 bases, with 17 bases between them. As DNA, the CDR3 is TGTGCCAGCAGTGCAACAGCCGTCGGTGACCAGTACTTC. As protein: CASSATAVGDQYF. The entire variable domain, with the rest obtained from reference TRBV2 and TRBJ2-7, is as follows: EPEVTQTPSHQVTQMGQEVILRCVPISNHLYFYWYRQILGQKVEFLVSFYNNEISEKSEIFDDQFSVERPDGSNFTLKIRSTKLEDSAMYFCASSATAVGDQYFGPGTRLTVT.

The chain couples TRBV7-3 to TRBJ2-6, with TRBD1 matching 7 bases. This CDR3 has 17 amino acids. Germline V CDR1 and CDR2: SGHTA, FQGTGA. J gave up 2 bases and V 5 bases, and 9 bases lay outside the gene matches. CDR3 loop: CASSVGYRGTGANVLTF. The DNA of the CDR3 is TGTGCCAGCAGCGTAGGATACAGGGGCACTGGGGCCAACGTCCTGACTTTC.

The rearrangement uses TRBV5-6 and TRBJ2-6, with D unclear. The germline V gene has CDR1 SGHDT and CDR2 YYEEEE. This CDR3 is built from 16 residues. Trimming cost V 0 bases and J 4 bases, with 11 bases left between them. The CDR3 coding sequence is TGTGCCAGCAGCTTGGCCCGTCTTGCAGGGGCCAACGTCCTGACTTTC. This translates into CASSLARLAGANVLTF.

Written as DNA, the CDR3 is TGTGCCAGCAGTTGGGTGGGACAGGGGGCGAAGACCCAGTACTTC. Translating gives CASSWVGQGAKTQYF. This chain connects TRBV12-3 or TRBV12-4 to TRBJ2-5; 12 positions agree with TRBD1. The V segment lost 4 bases and the J segment 6 bases; nucleotides outside the gene matches: 6. This CDR3 region has 15 residues.

This clonotype was seen only a few times. The chain is built from TRBV20-1 and TRBJ2-4; maybe TRBD1 (6 bases). The J call is uncertain, as TRBJ2-7 better fits the DNA end. This CDR3 is built from 14 residues. Germline CDR1 is DFQATT and CDR2 is SNEGSKA (reference sequence). CDR3 region: CSARDHGQSYEQYF. CDR3 sequence (DNA): TGCAGTGCTAGAGATCACGGACAGAGCTACGAGCAGTACTTC.

The chain links TRBV5-1 to TRBJ2-1; tentatively, D is TRBD2 (6 bases). The germline CDR1 and CDR2 sequences are SGHRS and YFSETQ. The CDR3 consists of 16 residues. Trimming left V 0 bases short and J 4 bases short, with 14 bases between. The CDR3 nucleotides are TGCGCCAGCAGCTTGGGGCGGCGGGACCTTTACAATGAGCAGTTCTTC. The encoded protein is CASSLGRRDLYNEQFF.

The chain links TRBV7-6 to TRBJ2-3, with TRBD2 as a possible D gene (5 bases). CDR1 is SGHVS, CDR2 FNYEAQ, per germline. Trimming cost V 2 bases and J 3 bases, with 12 bases left between them. This CDR3 contains 15 residues. CDR3 in DNA: TGTGCCAGCAGCTTATTCGGGGAAAGAACAGATACGCAGTATTTT. This sequence encodes CASSLFGERTDTQYF.

This clonotype has more than one count but fewer than ten. The chain links TRBV7-6 to TRBJ2-7, with a possible D match to TRBD1 (5 bases). Trimming stripped 1 base from V and 2 bases from J, with 9 bases between. The CDR3 extends over 14 amino acids. Germline CDR1 SGHVS, CDR2 FNYEAQ. This CDR3 reads CASSLGQRAYEQYF. CDR3 DNA: TGTGCCAGCAGCTTAGGACAGAGAGCCTACGAGCAGTACTTC.

This chain links TRBV28 with TRBJ1-5; D gene ambiguous. Trimming removed 7 bases from V and 4 bases from J, with 20 bases in between. CDR1 and CDR2 (germline): MDHEN, SYDVKM. The CDR3 loop spans 16 amino acids. CDR3 coding DNA: TGTGCCAGCATTGCCCTCGACGCAGGCTTTAATCAGCCCCAGCATTTT. It yields the protein CASIALDAGFNQPQHF.

The genes are TRBV24-1 and TRBJ1-2, with D hard to call. V shed 3 bases and J shed 4 bases, with 11 bases lying between them. This CDR3 has 14 residues. The germline CDR1 and CDR2 sequences are KGHDR and SFDVKD. The CDR3 DNA follows: TGTGCCACCAGTGATAGGCTTGACTCCTATGGCTACACCTTC. Translated, it gives CATSDRLDSYGYTF.

A single count supports this clonotype. The CDR3 DNA follows: TGTGCCATCAGTGATGTCGGGGCCTCCCATGGCTACACCTTC. It yields the protein CAISDVGASHGYTF. V gene TRBV10-3 combines with J gene TRBJ1-2; D might be TRBD1 (5 bases). Per germline, CDR1 ENHRY and CDR2 SYGVKD. V gave up 3 bases and J gave up 6 bases, with 14 bases separating them. The CDR3 consists of 14 residues.

This clonotype was observed a handful of times. The rearrangement uses TRBV5-1 and TRBJ2-3, with TRBD1 identical over 7 bases. Germline trimming cut 5 bases from V and 2 bases from J; bases unmatched to any gene: 8. CDR1 and CDR2 (germline): SGHRS, YFSETQ. The CDR3 is 15 amino acids. The CDR3 region is CASSLGQSYTDTQYF. DNA for the CDR3: TGCGCCAGCAGTCTGGGACAGAGTTACACAGATACGCAGTATTTT.

The chain employs TRBV5-1 and TRBJ1-1, with D possibly being TRBD1 (6 bases). Trimming left V 1 base short and J 4 bases short, with 8 bases between. CDR1 and CDR2 (germline): SGHRS, YFSETQ. This CDR3 is built from 13 residues. The CDR3 is CASSLRGSTEAFF. CDR3 bases: TGCGCCAGCAGCTTGAGGGGGAGCACTGAAGCTTTCTTT.